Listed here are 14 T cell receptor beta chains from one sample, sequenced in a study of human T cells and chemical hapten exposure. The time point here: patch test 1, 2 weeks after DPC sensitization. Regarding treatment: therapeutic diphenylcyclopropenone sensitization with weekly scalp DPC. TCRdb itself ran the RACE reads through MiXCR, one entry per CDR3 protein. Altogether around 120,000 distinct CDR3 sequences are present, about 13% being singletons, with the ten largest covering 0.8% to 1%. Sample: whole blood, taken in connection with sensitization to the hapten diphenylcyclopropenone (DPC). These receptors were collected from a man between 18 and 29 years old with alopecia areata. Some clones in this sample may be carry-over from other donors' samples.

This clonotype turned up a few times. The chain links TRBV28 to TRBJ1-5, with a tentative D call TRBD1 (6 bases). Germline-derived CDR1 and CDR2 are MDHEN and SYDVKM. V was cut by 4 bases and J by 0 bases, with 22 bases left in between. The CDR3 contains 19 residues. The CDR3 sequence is CASSSPSLQGRYSNQPQHF. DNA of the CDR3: TGTGCCAGCAGTTCCCCGTCCCTCCAGGGGCGGTATAGCAATCAGCCCCAGCATTTT. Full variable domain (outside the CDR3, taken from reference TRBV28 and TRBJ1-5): DVKVTQSSRYLVKRTGEKVFLECVQDMDHENMFWYRQDPGLGLRLIYFSYDVKMKEKGDIPEGYSVSREKKERFSLILESASTNQTSMYLCASSSPSLQGRYSNQPQHFGDGTRLSIL.

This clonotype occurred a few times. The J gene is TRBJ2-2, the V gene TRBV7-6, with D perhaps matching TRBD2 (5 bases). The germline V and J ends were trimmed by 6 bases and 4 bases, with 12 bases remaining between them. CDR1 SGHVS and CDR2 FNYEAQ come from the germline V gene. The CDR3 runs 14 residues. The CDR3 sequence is CASRTPAGTGELFF. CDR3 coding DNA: TGTGCCAGCAGAACACCGGCGGGCACCGGGGAGCTGTTTTTT.

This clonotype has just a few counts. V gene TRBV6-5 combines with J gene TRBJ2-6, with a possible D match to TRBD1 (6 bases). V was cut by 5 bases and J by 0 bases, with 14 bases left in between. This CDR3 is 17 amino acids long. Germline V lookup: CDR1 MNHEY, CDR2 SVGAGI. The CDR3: CASSASGHLSGANVLTF. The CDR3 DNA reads TGTGCCAGCAGTGCATCGGGACACCTCTCTGGGGCCAACGTCCTGACTTTC.

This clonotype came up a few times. CDR3 sequence: CASSPYKSSYNEQFF. CDR3 sequence (DNA): TGTGCCAGCAGTCCCTATAAGAGCTCCTACAATGAGCAGTTCTTC. The V call is TRBV6-6, the J call TRBJ2-1; no reliable D call. Germline V gene sequence: CDR1 MNHNY, CDR2 SVGAGI (reference sequence). The CDR3 runs 15 residues. Deletions cut 5 bases from V and 0 bases from J, with 11 bases between.

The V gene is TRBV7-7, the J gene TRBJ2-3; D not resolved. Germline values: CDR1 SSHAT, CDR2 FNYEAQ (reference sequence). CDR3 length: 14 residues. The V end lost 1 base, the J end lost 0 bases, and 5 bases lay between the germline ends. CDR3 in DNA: TGTGCCAGCAGCTTAGGTTCCAGCACAGATACGCAGTATTTT. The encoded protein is CASSLGSSTDTQYF.

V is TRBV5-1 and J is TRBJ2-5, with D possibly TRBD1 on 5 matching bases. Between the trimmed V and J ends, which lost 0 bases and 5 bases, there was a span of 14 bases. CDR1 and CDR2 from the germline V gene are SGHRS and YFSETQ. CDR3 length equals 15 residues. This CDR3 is CASSLGQGIGETQYF. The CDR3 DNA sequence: TGCGCCAGCAGCTTGGGTCAGGGCATTGGGGAGACCCAGTACTTC.

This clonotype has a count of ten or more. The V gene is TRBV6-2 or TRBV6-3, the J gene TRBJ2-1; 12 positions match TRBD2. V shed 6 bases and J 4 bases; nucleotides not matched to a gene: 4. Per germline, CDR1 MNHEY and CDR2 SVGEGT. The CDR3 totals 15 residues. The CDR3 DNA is TGTGCCAGCAGCCGCACTAGCGGGGGGTACAATGAGCAGTTCTTC. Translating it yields CASSRTSGGYNEQFF.

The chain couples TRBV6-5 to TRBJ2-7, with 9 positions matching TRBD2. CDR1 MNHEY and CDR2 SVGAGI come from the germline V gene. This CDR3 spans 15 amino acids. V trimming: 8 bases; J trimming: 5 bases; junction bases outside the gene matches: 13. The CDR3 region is CASRGGGGAAHEQYF. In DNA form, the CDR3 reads TGTGCCAGCCGAGGGGGCGGGGGGGCCGCCCACGAGCAGTACTTC.

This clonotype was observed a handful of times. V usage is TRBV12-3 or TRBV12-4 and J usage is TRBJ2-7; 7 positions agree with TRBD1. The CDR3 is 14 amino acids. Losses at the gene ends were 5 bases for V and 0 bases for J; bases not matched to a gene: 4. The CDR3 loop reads CASSLRDSSYEQYF. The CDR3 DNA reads TGTGCCAGCAGTCTACGGGACAGCTCCTACGAGCAGTACTTC.

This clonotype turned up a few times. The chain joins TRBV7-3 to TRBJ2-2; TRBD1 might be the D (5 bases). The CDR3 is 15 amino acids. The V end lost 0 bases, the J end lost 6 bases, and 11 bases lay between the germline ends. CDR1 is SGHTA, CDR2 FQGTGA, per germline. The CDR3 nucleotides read TGTGCCAGCAGCTTAACTCAGGGCTCGGCCGGGGAGCTGTTTTTT. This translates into CASSLTQGSAGELFF. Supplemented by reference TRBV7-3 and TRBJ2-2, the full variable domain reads GAGVSQTPSNKVTEKGKYVELRCDPISGHTALYWYRQSLGQGPEFLIYFQGTGAADDSGLPNDRFFAVRPEGSVSTLKIQRTERGDSAVYLCASSLTQGSAGELFFGEGSRLTVL.

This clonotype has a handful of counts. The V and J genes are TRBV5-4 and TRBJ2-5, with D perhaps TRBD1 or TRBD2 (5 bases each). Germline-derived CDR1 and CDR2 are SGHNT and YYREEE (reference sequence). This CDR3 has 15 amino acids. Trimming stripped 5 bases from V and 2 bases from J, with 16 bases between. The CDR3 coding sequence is TGTGCCAGCAGGAGAACGGGGACCCTTCAAGAGACCCAGTACTTC. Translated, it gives CASRRTGTLQETQYF.

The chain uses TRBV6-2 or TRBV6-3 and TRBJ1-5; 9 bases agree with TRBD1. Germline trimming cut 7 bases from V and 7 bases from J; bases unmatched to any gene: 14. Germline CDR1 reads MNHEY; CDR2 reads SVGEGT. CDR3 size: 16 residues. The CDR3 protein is CASTSRRGTGLQPQHF. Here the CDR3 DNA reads TGTGCCAGCACCTCACGCCGGGGGACAGGGCTACAGCCCCAGCATTTT.

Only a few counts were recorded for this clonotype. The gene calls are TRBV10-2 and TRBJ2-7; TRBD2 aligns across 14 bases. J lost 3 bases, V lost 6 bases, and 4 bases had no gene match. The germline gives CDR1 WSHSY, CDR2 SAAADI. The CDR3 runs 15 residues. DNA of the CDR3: TGCGCCAGCAGCATGGGACTAGCGGGGGTCTACGAGCAGTACGTC. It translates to CASSMGLAGVYEQYV.

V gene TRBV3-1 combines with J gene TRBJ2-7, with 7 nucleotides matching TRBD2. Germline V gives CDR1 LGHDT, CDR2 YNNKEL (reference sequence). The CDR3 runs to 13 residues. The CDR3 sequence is CVSGGGNLLEQYV. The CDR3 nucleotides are TGTGTCTCAGGCGGGGGAAATCTTCTCGAGCAGTACGTC.